This T cell receptor beta chain appears in the sequencing data of a study of blood T cell repertoires in COVID-19 (dated by TCRdb to 2018 to 2020). With regard to the full study: Samples from collaborators originated in the United States, Italy and Spain and spanned both the acute and convalescent phases of COVID-19. The material from the prospective study consisted of cDNA or gDNA derived from T cells, B-cell-depleted T cells, or PBMCs. Subjects who had been exposed to COVID-19, were actively infected with it, or had recovered from it provided the deeply sampled blood TCRbeta repertoires that made up the dataset. The repertoires were released in a freely available public database meant as a resource for research on the immune response to SARS-CoV-2. The samples were drawn from the first 160 participants of the ongoing ImmuneRACE study and from 1,254 subjects provided by 6 global collaborators. Sample metadata almost always included a de-identified subject ID, COVID-19 status, age in years and sex. Where HLA class I and class II types were available, the types were taken from metadata supplied by the sample provider, not from assay-based typing.

TCRbeta CDR3 regions were amplified from genomic DNA using the immunoSEQ Assay, a bias-controlled multiplex PCR. The paper's data handling went like this. The number of nucleated cells in each sample was estimated by amplification of reference gene primers within the assay. To quantify the absolute abundance of each unique TCRbeta CDR3 rearrangement, sequence reads were collapsed and filtered. For each sample, productive Simpson clonality was calculated as the square root of Simpson's diversity index across productive rearrangements. The immuneACCESS repertoire file appears here via TCRdb, limited to in-frame rearrangements. These files lack a portion of the clones; in checked studies, under half of the deficit traces to unresolved V genes, and the cause of the others is not known. V and J calls plus clone size are reproduced from that table; the DNA served to infer D and trimming. The sample table contains 200,000 to 300,000 clones; only one count was recorded for around 85% of them. Of the sample, approximately 3% is held by the ten largest clones.

A second Seattle source provided samples from volunteer blood donors who had recovered from COVID-19. Whole blood was collected in K2EDTA tubes by collaborating institutions according to the institutions' own protocols. For TCRbeta analysis, collaborators shipped samples in one of three forms: frozen whole blood, isolated PBMCs, or DNA extracted from either of those sample types. With respect to this clone: This receptor's antigen is unknown. Base qualities are not provided; no much larger clone lies one nucleotide away.

What the work shows at the level of the full study, not this receptor alone: Clinical and demographic metadata were provided uncurated, with the amount varying by source and participant.

The TCR comes from a woman in her twenties or thirties who had recovered from COVID-19. Source material: peripheral blood.

The bases read TGCGCCAGCAGCCAGAGCGGTGGGGACTACAATGAGCAGTTCTTC. Translated, this gives CASSQSGGDYNEQFF. Recombination linked TRBV5-1 to TRBJ2-1; D gene: possibly TRBD2, on 5 matching bases. Deletion took 4 bases off V and 3 bases off J, with a span of 14 bases between the germline ends. From cysteine to phenylalanine, the CDR3 is 15 amino acids long. The read is trimmed to its CDR3 DNA, 45 bases read in frame from base 1. CDR1 and CDR2, per the germline V gene, are SGHRS and YFSETQ.